The T cell receptor beta chain under discussion was sequenced for a study of identical twins. Study results and limitations: While abundant cord blood beta clonotypes carried fewer insertions, memory repertoires showed no such pattern. Weaker excess twin sharing was observed in beta out-of-frame sequences.

In the case of this clonotype: As yet, its antigen is unknown.

The CDR3 is 13 residues long. V was trimmed by 4 bases and J by 7 bases, leaving 15 bases between them. Germline CDR1 SGHRS, CDR2 YFSETQ. TCRdb passed the 5' RACE reads through MiXCR, listing each CDR3 protein once. Altogether a few hundred thousand distinct CDR3 sequences are present, around a tenth being singletons, with the ten largest covering approximately 3%. These sequences were also reported in another study, on yellow fever vaccine responses in identical twins.

The chain carries TRBV5-1 and TRBJ2-7; D remains ambiguous. The receptor's source is a woman aged 18-29 years in good health. Sequenced input: PBMCs. DNA of the CDR3: TGCGCCAGCAGCCATAAAGCCTCCGAAGAGCAGTACTTC. Translation: CASSHKASEEQYF.